These 6 T cell receptor beta chains were all obtained from the same sample, sequenced in a study of cytomegalovirus exposure and HLA in healthy donors. Primers for the PCR totalled 60 Vbeta and 13 Jbeta. Generated by immunoSEQ multiplex PCR, the TCRdb table keeps only in-frame clones and is missing some. The data hold 110,000 to 150,000 clones, with 68% observed a single time. The source material was PBMCs. All receptors come from a man aged 55 to 70 in good health and CMV-seronegative.

The sample holds one count of this clone. V gene TRBV30 combines with J gene TRBJ2-4, with TRBD1 identical over 10 bases. V gave up 0 bases and J gave up 7 bases; unmatched junction bases: 0. The V gene's germline CDR1 is GTSNPN and CDR2 SVGIG (reference sequence). The CDR3 totals 13 residues. In nucleotides, the CDR3 is TGTGCCTGGAGTGTGGGACAGGGGAACATTCAGTACTTC. As protein: CAWSVGQGNIQYF.

The V and J genes are TRBV7-9 and TRBJ2-5; 7 bases map to TRBD1. Germline V gene lookup returns CDR1 SEHNR and CDR2 FQNEAQ (reference sequence). Unmatched junction bases numbered 8, after V lost 4 bases and J lost 9 bases. The CDR3 sequence is 13 residues long. CDR3 DNA: TGTGCCAGCAGCTGGGACAGTCAGGAGGCCCAGTACTTC. Translating it yields CASSWDSQEAQYF.

This clone has more than one count but fewer than ten. The gene calls are TRBV18 and TRBJ1-5, with a weak D call TRBD1 (5 bases). CDR1 is KGHSH, CDR2 LQKENI, per germline. There are 14 residues in the CDR3. The V end was cut by 2 bases, the J end by 4 bases, with 9 bases between. CDR3 region: CASSPYGANQPQHF. The DNA for the CDR3 is TGTGCCAGCTCACCATATGGGGCGAATCAGCCCCAGCATTTT.

The chain is built from TRBV7-3 and TRBJ2-3; perhaps TRBD2 as D (5 bases). Germline-derived CDR1 and CDR2 are SGHTA and FQGTGA. The V end was cut by 5 bases, the J end by 6 bases, with 15 bases between. The CDR3 is 14 amino acids. CDR3 loop: CASSPQLRGDTQYF. In nucleotides, the CDR3 is TGTGCCAGCAGCCCCCAGCTGAGAGGGGATACGCAGTATTTT.

The chain is built from TRBV5-4 and TRBJ1-6; 11 nucleotides agree with TRBD1. The CDR3 is made up of 15 amino acids. The J segment lost 19 bases and the V segment lost 4 bases, leaving 16 bases of the junction unmatched. CDR1 and CDR2 (germline): SGHNT, YYREEE (reference sequence). The CDR3 DNA reads TGTGCCAGCAGCCCTAGGACAGGGGGCGGGGTATCCGCGCACTTT. Translated: CASSPRTGGGVSAHF.

The CDR3 protein is CASGAWESGNTIYF. The CDR3 DNA follows: TGTGCCAGCGGAGCATGGGAGTCTGGAAACACCATATATTTT. V and J are TRBV6-1 and TRBJ1-3; D uncertain. The germline gives CDR1 MNHNS, CDR2 SASEGT. The V and J ends lost 8 bases and 1 base respectively, with 12 bases between them. There are 14 residues in the CDR3.